A single T cell receptor beta chain is shown here with its context. Its cognate antigen has yet to be identified. From each donor, a roughly 2.6 ml peripheral blood sample was collected into PAXgene tubes and stored at -80 degrees C. Without T cell sorting, total RNA was isolated from whole blood using the PAXgene blood miRNA kit on an automated QIAcube. Deep TCRalpha and TCRbeta repertoire profiling with unique molecular barcoding was performed on peripheral blood of monozygotic twin pairs concordant or discordant for inflammatory bowel disease. Smoking habits were recorded for all twin pairs, and individuals were classified as current, former or never smokers. As encoded in the germline V gene (reference sequence), CDR1 is LGHDT while CDR2 is YNNKEL. The CDR3 measures 16 amino acids from cysteine to phenylalanine. The entry carries no DNA sequence. The library relied on 5' RACE. For each TCR library, approximately 4,000 ng of total RNA was used. cDNA was synthesized with SMARTScribe reverse transcriptase in eight separate reactions per sample. During cDNA synthesis, unique molecular identifiers containing a 6-nucleotide sample barcode were introduced by template switching. Amplification of TCRalpha and TCRbeta cDNA involved two nested PCRs of approximately 16 and 9 cycles, and each PCR was followed by bead purification. Before amplification, the cDNA was treated with uracil DNA-glycosylase and purified using the QIAquick PCR purification kit. The second PCR added Illumina TruSeq-compatible adapters along with sample-specific barcodes. TapeStation and Qubit were used to check library quality and concentration, and about 4.5 ng of each library was pooled. Pooled libraries were sequenced on an Illumina HiSeq2500 single-index Rapid Run with 2 x 100 bp reads and custom sequencing primers. Turning to the authors' computational methods: MiGEC version 1.2.6 was used for UMI-based consensus assembly to correct PCR and sequencing errors. MiXCR version 2.1.1 handled V(D)J alignment, clonotype assembly and CDR3 extraction. To normalise gene usage, clonotype sharing and MAIT/NKT TCR abundance, the top 1000, 10 000 and 20 000 clonotypes in each sample were analysed. After downsampling to 27 000 UMIs, diversity was calculated as the inverse Simpson index using the vegan R package. Paired Mann-Whitney U tests on discordant twin pairs were used, with Benjamini-Hochberg multiple-testing correction. Following TCRdb reprocessing, every CDR3 protein sequence forms one entry, and DNA is not provided. The V and J calls and clone size are TCRdb's, not the authors'. The sample's clone listing holds some 190,000 distinct CDR3 sequences. The ten largest account for 6% to 9% of the sample.

This entry is derived from a study of monozygotic twins with inflammatory bowel disease (dated by TCRdb to 2018 to 2020). In the study overall: In total, 28 monozygotic twin pairs made up the full study: 19 Danish pairs, all IBD-discordant, plus nine German pairs, of which four were IBD-concordant and five were IBD-discordant. The search for disease-associated traits relied mainly on comparing IBD patients with their genetically identical healthy co-twins within discordant pairs. Each individual had, on average, about 151 000 unique TCRalpha sequences and 181 000 unique TCRbeta sequences available for analysis.

Overall results and qualifications from the work: Compared with healthy twins, IBD patients shared fewer clonotypes with other individuals, and the difference was most pronounced in patients with signs of disease activity. The results gave no support for a single strong signal or clonotype linked to IBD. Repertoire similarity did not differ between concordant and discordant twins, possibly due to limited statistical power. IBD patients had lower TCRbeta repertoire diversity, measured by the inverse Simpson index, than their healthy co-twins. The analysis was unable to tell different T cell subtypes apart. Background noise and inter-individual variability may have been introduced into the repertoires by the differing immunosuppressive treatments among patients.

The sequence was collected from a human donor with ulcerative colitis or Crohn's disease, or a healthy co-twin of an affected twin (not recorded which). Recombination joined TRBV3-1 with TRBJ2-1; TCRdb returns TRBD2, unconfirmable since there is no DNA. Sequenced material: blood. The CDR3 corresponds to CASSQEPLAGGNEQFF.